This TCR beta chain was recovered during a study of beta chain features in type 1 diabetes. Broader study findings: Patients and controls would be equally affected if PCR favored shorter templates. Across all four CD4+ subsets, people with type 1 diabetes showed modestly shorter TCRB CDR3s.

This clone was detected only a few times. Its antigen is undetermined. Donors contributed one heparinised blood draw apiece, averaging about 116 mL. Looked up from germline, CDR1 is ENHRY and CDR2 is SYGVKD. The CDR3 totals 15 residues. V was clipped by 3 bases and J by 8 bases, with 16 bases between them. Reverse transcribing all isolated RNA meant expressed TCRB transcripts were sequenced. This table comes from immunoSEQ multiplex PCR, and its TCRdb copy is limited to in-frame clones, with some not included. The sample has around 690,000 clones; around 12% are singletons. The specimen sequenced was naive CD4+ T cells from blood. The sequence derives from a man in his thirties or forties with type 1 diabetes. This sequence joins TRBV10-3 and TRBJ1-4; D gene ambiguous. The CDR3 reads CAISDKDRSEEKLFF. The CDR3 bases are TGTGCCATCAGTGATAAGGACCGCTCGGAGGAAAAACTGTTTTTT.